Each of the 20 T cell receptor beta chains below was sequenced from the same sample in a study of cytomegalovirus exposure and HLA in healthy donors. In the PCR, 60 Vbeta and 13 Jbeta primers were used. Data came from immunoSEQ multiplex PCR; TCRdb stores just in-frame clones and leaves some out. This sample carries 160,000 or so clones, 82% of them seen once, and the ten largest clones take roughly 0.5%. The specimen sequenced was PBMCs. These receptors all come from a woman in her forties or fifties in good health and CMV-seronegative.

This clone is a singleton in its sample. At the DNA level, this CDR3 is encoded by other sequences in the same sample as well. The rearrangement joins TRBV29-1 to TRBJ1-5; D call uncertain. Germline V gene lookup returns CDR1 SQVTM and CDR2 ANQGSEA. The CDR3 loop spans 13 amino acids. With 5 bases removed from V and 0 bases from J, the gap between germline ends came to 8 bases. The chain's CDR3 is CSVRGASNQPQHF. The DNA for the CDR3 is TGCAGCGTTCGTGGAGCTAGCAATCAGCCCCAGCATTTT.

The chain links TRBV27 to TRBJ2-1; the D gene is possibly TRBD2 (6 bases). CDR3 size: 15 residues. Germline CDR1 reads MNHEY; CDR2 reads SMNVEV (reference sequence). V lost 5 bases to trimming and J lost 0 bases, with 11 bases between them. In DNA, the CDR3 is TGTGCCAGCAGTGCCGACGGGAGCTCCTACAATGAGCAGTTCTTC. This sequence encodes CASSADGSSYNEQFF.

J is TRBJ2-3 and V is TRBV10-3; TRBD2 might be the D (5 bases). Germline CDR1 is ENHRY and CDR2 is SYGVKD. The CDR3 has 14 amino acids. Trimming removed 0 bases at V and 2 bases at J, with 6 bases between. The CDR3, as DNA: TGTGCCATCAGTGAGTCGGACTTCACAGATACGCAGTATTTT. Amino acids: CAISESDFTDTQYF.

In DNA, the CDR3 is TGTGCCAGCAGCTTCCCGGGACAGCGCTACGAGCAGTACTTC. It translates to CASSFPGQRYEQYF. J is TRBJ2-7 and V is TRBV7-2; 7 nucleotides align to TRBD1. The CDR3 extends over 14 amino acids. Germline V lookup: CDR1 SGHTA, CDR2 FQGNSA. The trim removed 3 bases at V and 3 bases at J, leaving 5 bases unmatched.

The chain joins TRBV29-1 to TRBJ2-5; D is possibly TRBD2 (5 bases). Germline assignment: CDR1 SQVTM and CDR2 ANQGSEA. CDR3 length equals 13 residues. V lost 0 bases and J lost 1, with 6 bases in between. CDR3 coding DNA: TGCAGCGTTGAAGAGACTACCCAAGAGACCCAGTACTTC. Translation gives CSVEETTQETQYF.

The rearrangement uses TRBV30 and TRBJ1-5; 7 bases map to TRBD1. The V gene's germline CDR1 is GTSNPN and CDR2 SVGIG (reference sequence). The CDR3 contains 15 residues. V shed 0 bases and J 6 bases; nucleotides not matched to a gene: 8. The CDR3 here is CAWSVRRGGGQPQHF. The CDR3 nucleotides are TGTGCCTGGAGTGTACGGAGAGGGGGCGGTCAGCCCCAGCATTTT.

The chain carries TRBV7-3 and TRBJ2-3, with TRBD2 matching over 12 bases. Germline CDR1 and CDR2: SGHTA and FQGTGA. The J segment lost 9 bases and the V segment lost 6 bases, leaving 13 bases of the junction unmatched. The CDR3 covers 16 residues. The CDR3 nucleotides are TGTGCCAGCAGTCTAGCCGTAAGGACTAGCGGGGCAACGCAGTATTTT. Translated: CASSLAVRTSGATQYF. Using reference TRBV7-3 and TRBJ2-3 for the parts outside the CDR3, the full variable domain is GAGVSQTPSNKVTEKGKYVELRCDPISGHTALYWYRQSLGQGPEFLIYFQGTGAADDSGLPNDRFFAVRPEGSVSTLKIQRTERGDSAVYLCASSLAVRTSGATQYFGPGTRLTVL.

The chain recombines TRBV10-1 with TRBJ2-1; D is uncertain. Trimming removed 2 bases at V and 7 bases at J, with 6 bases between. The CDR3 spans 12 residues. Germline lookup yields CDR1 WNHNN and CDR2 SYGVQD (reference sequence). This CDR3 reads CASSEKLNEQFF. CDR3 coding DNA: TGCGCCAGCAGTGAGAAGCTTAATGAGCAGTTCTTC.

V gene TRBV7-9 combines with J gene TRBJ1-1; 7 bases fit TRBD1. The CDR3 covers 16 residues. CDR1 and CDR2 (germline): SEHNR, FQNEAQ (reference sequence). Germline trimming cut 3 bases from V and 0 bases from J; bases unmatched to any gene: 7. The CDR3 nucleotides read TGTGCCAGCAGCTTCCGACAGGGCCCCCTGAACACTGAAGCTTTCTTT. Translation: CASSFRQGPLNTEAFF. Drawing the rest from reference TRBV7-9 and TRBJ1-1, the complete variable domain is DTGVSQNPRHKITKRGQNVTFRCDPISEHNRLYWYRQTLGQGPEFLTYFQNEAQLEKSRLLSDRFSAERPKGSFSTLEIQRTEQGDSAMYLCASSFRQGPLNTEAFFGQGTRLTVV.

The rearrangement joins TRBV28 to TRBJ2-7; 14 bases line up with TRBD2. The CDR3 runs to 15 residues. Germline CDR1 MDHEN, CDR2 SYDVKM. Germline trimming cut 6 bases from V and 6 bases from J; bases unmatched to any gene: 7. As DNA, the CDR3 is TGTGCCAGCAGGGAGACTAGCGGGAGGGAGGCCGAGCAGTACTTC. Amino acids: CASRETSGREAEQYF.

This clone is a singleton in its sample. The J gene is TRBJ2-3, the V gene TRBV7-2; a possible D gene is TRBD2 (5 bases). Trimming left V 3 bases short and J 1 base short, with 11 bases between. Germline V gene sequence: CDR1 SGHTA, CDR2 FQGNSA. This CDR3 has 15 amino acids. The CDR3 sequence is CASSLSGTRTDTQYF. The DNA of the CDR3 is TGTGCCAGCAGCTTGAGCGGAACTCGCACAGATACGCAGTATTTT.

CDR3 amino acids: CATTRGFNTGELFF. CDR3 nucleotide sequence: TGTGCCACCACCCGCGGGTTCAACACCGGGGAGCTGTTTTTT. This chain links TRBV27 with TRBJ2-2; a possible D gene is TRBD2 (5 bases). The length of the CDR3 is 14 residues. Germline values: CDR1 MNHEY, CDR2 SMNVEV (reference sequence). V was trimmed by 10 bases and J by 2 bases, leaving 14 bases between them.

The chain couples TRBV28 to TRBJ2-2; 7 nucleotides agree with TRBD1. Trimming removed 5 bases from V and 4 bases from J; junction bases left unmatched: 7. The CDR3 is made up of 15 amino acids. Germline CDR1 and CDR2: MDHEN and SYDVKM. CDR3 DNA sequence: TGTGCCAGCAGTGTGACAGGGAAGGGCACCGGGGAGCTGTTTTTT. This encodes CASSVTGKGTGELFF.

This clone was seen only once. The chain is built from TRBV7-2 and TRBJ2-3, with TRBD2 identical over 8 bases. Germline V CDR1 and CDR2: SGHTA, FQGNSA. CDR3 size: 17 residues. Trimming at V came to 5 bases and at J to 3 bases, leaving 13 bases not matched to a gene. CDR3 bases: TGTGCCAGCAGCCCGAGAGGCGGGAGGATCGGGACAGATACGCAGTATTTT. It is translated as CASSPRGGRIGTDTQYF.

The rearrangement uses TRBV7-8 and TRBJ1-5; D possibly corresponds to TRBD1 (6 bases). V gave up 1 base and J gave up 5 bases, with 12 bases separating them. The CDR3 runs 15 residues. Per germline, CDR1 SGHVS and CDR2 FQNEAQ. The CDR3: CASSLGRTGYQPQHF. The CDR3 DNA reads TGTGCCAGCAGCTTAGGCCGAACAGGGTATCAGCCCCAGCATTTT. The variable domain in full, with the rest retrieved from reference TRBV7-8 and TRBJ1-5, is GAGVSQSPRYKVAKRGQDVALRCDPISGHVSLFWYQQALGQGPEFLTYFQNEAQLDKSGLPSDRFFAERPEGSVSTLKIQRTQQEDSAVYLCASSLGRTGYQPQHFGDGTRLSIL.

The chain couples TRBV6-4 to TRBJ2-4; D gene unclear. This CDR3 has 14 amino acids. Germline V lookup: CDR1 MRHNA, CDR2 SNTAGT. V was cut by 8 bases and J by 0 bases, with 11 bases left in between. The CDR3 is CASAYDSAKNIQYF. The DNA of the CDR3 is TGTGCCAGCGCCTACGACTCAGCCAAAAACATTCAGTACTTC.

The CDR3 DNA sequence: TGTGCCAGCAGTGAATCGATTGGCGGGAATCAGCCCCAGCATTTT. This encodes CASSESIGGNQPQHF. The rearrangement uses TRBV2 and TRBJ1-5; no reliable D call. Trimming pared 2 bases from V and 4 bases from J, leaving 12 bases between. CDR1 and CDR2 (germline): SNHLY, FYNNEI. CDR3 length equals 15 residues.

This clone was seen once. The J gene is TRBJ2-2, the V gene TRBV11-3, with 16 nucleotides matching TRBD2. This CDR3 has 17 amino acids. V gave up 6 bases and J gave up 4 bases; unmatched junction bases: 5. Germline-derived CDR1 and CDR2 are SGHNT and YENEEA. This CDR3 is CASRGTSGGEGTGELFF. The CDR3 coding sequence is TGTGCCAGCAGGGGGACTAGCGGGGGGGAGGGCACCGGGGAGCTGTTTTTT.

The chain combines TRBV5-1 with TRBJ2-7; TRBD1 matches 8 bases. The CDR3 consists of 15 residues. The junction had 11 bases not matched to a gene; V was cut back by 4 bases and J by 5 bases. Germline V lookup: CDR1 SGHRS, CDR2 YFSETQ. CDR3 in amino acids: CASSPGRDRLHEQYF. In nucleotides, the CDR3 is TGCGCCAGCAGCCCCGGTCGGGACAGGCTTCACGAGCAGTACTTC.

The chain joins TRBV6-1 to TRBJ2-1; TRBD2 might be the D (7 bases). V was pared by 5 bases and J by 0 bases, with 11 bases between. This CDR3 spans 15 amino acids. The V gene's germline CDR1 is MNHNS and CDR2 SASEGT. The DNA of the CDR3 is TGTGCCAGCAGTAGGGGGGGCGCCTCCTACAATGAGCAGTTCTTC. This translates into CASSRGGASYNEQFF.